This entry is about one TCR beta chain. The data derive from a study of control samples from healthy donors and cancer patients. After removal of 7 bases from V and 0 bases from J, the junction contained 8 bases not matched to a gene. The CDR3 covers 15 residues. The germline V gene encodes CDR1 SGHRS and CDR2 YFSETQ. Assay used: immunoSEQ multiplex PCR; TCRdb lists only in-frame clones, some missing. In the table there are over 100,000 clones, around nine tenths of which are singletons. The V and J genes are TRBV5-1 and TRBJ2-5; 8 bases agree with TRBD2. The material sequenced was blood. The source of this sequence is a man in his forties in good health. CDR3 loop: CASSSGGANQETQYF. In DNA, the CDR3 is TGCGCCAGCTCGTCCGGGGGGGCGAACCAAGAGACCCAGTACTTC.